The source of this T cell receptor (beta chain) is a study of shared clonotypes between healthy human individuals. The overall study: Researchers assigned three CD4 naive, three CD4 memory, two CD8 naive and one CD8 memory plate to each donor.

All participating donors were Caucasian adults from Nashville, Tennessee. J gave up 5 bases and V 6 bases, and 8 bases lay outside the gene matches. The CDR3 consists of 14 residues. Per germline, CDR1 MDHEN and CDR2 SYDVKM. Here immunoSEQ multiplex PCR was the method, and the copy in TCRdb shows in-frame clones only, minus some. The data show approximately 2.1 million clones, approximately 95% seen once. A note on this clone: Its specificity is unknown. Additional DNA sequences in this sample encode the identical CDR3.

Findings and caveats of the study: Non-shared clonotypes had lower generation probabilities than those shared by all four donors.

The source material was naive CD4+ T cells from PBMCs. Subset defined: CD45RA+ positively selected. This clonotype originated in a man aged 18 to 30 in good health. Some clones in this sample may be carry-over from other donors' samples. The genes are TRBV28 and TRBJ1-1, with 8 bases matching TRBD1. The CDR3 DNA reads TGTGCCAGCAGAACAGGGGGATCAGTTACTGAAGCTTTCTTT. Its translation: CASRTGGSVTEAFF.